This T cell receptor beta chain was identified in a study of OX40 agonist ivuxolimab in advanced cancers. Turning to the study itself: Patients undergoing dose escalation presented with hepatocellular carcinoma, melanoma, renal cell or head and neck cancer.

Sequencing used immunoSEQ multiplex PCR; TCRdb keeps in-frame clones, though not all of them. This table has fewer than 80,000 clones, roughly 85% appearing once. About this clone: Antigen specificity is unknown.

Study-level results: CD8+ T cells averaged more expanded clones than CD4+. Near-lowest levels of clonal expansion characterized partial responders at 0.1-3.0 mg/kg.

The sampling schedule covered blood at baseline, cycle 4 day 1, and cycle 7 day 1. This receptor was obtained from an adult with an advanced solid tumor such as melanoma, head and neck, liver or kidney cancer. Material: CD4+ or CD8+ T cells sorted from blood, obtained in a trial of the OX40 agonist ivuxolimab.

The CDR3, as DNA: TGTGCCAGCTCAGTACTAGCGGGAGGGAATGAGCAGTTCTTC. Amino acids: CASSVLAGGNEQFF. This rearrangement joins TRBV18 to TRBJ2-1, with TRBD2 identical over 13 bases. Per the germline V gene, CDR1 is KGHSH and CDR2 is LQKENI. The CDR3 loop spans 14 amino acids. V shed 5 bases and J 7 bases; nucleotides not matched to a gene: 2.